The 22 T cell receptor beta chains below all came from one sample that was sequenced in a study of T cell responses to AZD1222 COVID-19 vaccine (dated by TCRdb to about 2021). The sample's time point, from its label and the paper: baseline before first vaccination. Library preparation used the immunoSEQ multiplex PCR assay. Entries here come from immuneACCESS through TCRdb and include only in-frame sequences with V and J called. Some clones fail to appear in such tables; in the studies checked, an unresolved V gene covers under half of the shortfall, and the cause of the remainder is unknown. This sample is represented by about 120,000 clones; more than 75% of them were singletons. Of the sample, more than 3% is held by the ten largest clones. Material: peripheral blood, obtained on day 0 of AZD1222 vaccination. These receptors all stem from an adult in good health.

The DNA of the CDR3 is TGTGCCAGCAGCCCAGATCTTGGCTACGAGCAGTACTTC. Amino acids: CASSPDLGYEQYF. V and J are TRBV9 and TRBJ2-7; D unresolved. CDR1 and CDR2 (germline): SGDLS, YYNGEE. The V gene lost 4 bases and the J gene lost 3 bases, with 11 bases spanning the gap. The CDR3 spans 13 residues.

This sequence joins TRBV11-2 and TRBJ1-1; 8 bases are a match to TRBD1. Trimming took 8 bases from V and 1 from J; bases not matched to a gene: 9. The CDR3 spans 15 residues. Germline V gene sequence: CDR1 SGHAT, CDR2 FQNNGV. CDR3 sequence reads: CASRRPGGKNTEAFF. The DNA of the CDR3 is TGTGCCAGCCGAAGGCCAGGGGGCAAGAACACTGAAGCTTTCTTT.

CDR3 region: CASQGLDNRRKYF. The CDR3 nucleotides are TGTGCCAGCCAAGGACTGGATAATCGAAGGAAGTATTTT. This sequence joins TRBV2 and TRBJ2-3; a possible D gene is TRBD2 (5 bases). There are 13 residues in the CDR3. Trimming took 8 bases from V and 13 from J, leaving 22 bases between them. Germline-derived CDR1 and CDR2 are SNHLY and FYNNEI.

The gene calls are TRBV5-1 and TRBJ1-6; D unclear. Deletions cut 4 bases from V and 0 bases from J, with 14 bases between. The CDR3 has 17 residues. Germline V gene lookup returns CDR1 SGHRS and CDR2 YFSETQ. DNA of the CDR3: TGCGCCAGCAGCCCGGCCTCCATTAGCTCCTATAATTCACCCCTCCACTTT. Translated, it gives CASSPASISSYNSPLHF.

V is TRBV3-1 (or the pseudogene TRBV3-2) and J is TRBJ1-2, with unresolved D. V was cut by 1 base and J by 6 bases, with 12 bases left in between. Germline V gene lookup returns CDR1 LGHDT and CDR2 YNNKEL (reference sequence). This CDR3 comprises 14 residues. The CDR3 DNA is TGTGCCAGCAGCCAAGGTGACCGATACGATGGCTACACCTTC. This gives the protein CASSQGDRYDGYTF.

Here the CDR3 DNA reads TGTGCCAGCAGCCCCAACAGGGGGAGACAAGAGACCCAGTACTTC. This encodes CASSPNRGRQETQYF. V is TRBV3-1 (or the pseudogene TRBV3-2) and J is TRBJ2-5; 8 bases line up with TRBD1. This CDR3 region has 15 residues. V shed 4 bases, J shed 2 bases, and the junction held 6 bases outside the gene matches. The V gene's germline CDR1 is LGHDT and CDR2 YNNKEL (reference sequence).

The rearrangement joins TRBV14 to TRBJ1-2; D not certain. V shed 1 base and J shed 8 bases, with 8 bases lying between them. This CDR3 has 12 amino acids. Germline assignment: CDR1 SGHDN and CDR2 FVKESK. CDR3 region: CASSQGNVGYTF. In nucleotides, the CDR3 is TGTGCCAGCAGCCAAGGGAATGTCGGCTACACCTTC.

The CDR3 here is CASSQGPQPSGANVLTF. For the CDR3, the DNA is TGCGCCAGCAGCCAGGGCCCACAGCCCTCTGGGGCCAACGTCCTGACTTTC. The chain couples TRBV4-1 to TRBJ2-6; D unresolved. V lost 3 bases to trimming and J lost 0 bases, with 12 bases between them. Germline lookup yields CDR1 MGHRA and CDR2 YSYEKL. The CDR3 is 17 residues long.

The rearrangement joins TRBV21-1 to TRBJ2-3. TRBV21-1 is deemed a pseudogene. The CDR3 has 14 residues. CDR3 protein: CARITGRSADTQYF. CDR3 nucleotides: TGTGCCAGGATCACAGGGAGGTCCGCAGATACGCAGTATTTT.

The rearrangement links TRBV5-4 to TRBJ2-5; D gene unclear. Germline V gene sequence: CDR1 SGHNT, CDR2 YYREEE (reference sequence). V gave up 0 bases and J gave up 5 bases, with 11 bases separating them. The CDR3 covers 14 residues. The CDR3 nucleotides are TGTGCCAGCAGCTTGGGGGGTTCGCGGGAGACCCAGTACTTC. This codes for CASSLGGSRETQYF.

This chain uses TRBV6-5 with TRBJ2-3, with 8 bases aligning to TRBD2. CDR3 length: 16 residues. Looked up from germline, CDR1 is MNHEY and CDR2 is SVGAGI. V shed 4 bases and J 4 bases; nucleotides not matched to a gene: 10. CDR3 residues: CASSFRTAGGPDTQYF. DNA for the CDR3: TGTGCCAGCAGTTTCCGGACCGCGGGGGGCCCAGATACGCAGTATTTT.

The chain recombines TRBV20-1 with TRBJ1-6, with D unclear. This CDR3 contains 15 residues. Trimming pared 3 bases from V and 7 bases from J, leaving 16 bases between. Per the germline V gene, CDR1 is DFQATT and CDR2 is SNEGSKA (reference sequence). CDR3 sequence reads: CSASGVTTPNSPLHF. The CDR3, as DNA: TGCAGTGCTAGTGGTGTGACAACCCCCAATTCACCCCTCCACTTT.

The J gene is TRBJ2-1, the V gene TRBV19, with 9 bases lining up with TRBD1. Germline lookup yields CDR1 LNHDA and CDR2 SQIVND (reference sequence). V shed 5 bases, J shed 4 bases, and the junction held 9 bases outside the gene matches. This CDR3 is 16 amino acids long. The CDR3, as DNA: TGTGCCAGTAGTCCCTGGTGGGGACAGGGTTACAATGAGCAGTTCTTC. It yields the protein CASSPWWGQGYNEQFF.

The J gene is TRBJ1-1, the V gene TRBV6-5, with 8 nucleotides matching TRBD1. After removal of 3 bases from V and 6 bases from J, the junction contained 6 bases not matched to a gene. The CDR3 runs to 14 residues. Germline V lookup: CDR1 MNHEY, CDR2 SVGAGI. As DNA, the CDR3 is TGTGCCAGCAGTTATCGGACAGGGTTGGCTGAAGCTTTCTTT. As protein: CASSYRTGLAEAFF.

This clone has just one count. The rearrangement uses TRBV5-6 and TRBJ1-6; D unresolved. Trimming removed 4 bases at V and 6 bases at J, with 8 bases between. The V gene's germline CDR1 is SGHDT and CDR2 YYEEEE. This CDR3 is 13 amino acids long. CDR3 DNA sequence: TGTGCCAGCAGCCCGAAACCTAATTCACCCCTCCACTTT. Its translation: CASSPKPNSPLHF.

The rearrangement uses TRBV3-1 (or the pseudogene TRBV3-2) and TRBJ1-2, with 7 bases aligning to TRBD1. Germline lookup yields CDR1 LGHDT and CDR2 YNNKEL (reference sequence). After removal of 1 base from V and 8 bases from J, the junction contained 4 bases not matched to a gene. The CDR3 sequence is 13 residues long. CDR3 nucleotides: TGTGCCAGCAGCCAAGGAGGGGGCGGCGGCTACACCTTC. This translates into CASSQGGGGGYTF.

The chain is built from TRBV7-3 and TRBJ2-6; D is possibly TRBD2 (6 bases). CDR1 SGHTA and CDR2 FQGTGA come from the germline V gene. The CDR3 sequence is 14 residues long. V gave up 6 bases and J gave up 2 bases, with 8 bases separating them. The CDR3 sequence is CASREGPGANVLTF. CDR3 nucleotide sequence: TGTGCCAGCAGGGAGGGGCCTGGGGCCAACGTCCTGACTTTC.

The V gene is TRBV27, the J gene TRBJ2-1; TRBD2 agrees at 14 bases. Trimming took 5 bases from V and 8 from J; bases not matched to a gene: 14. This CDR3 spans 18 amino acids. The germline CDR1 and CDR2 sequences are MNHEY and SMNVEV (reference sequence). The CDR3 here is CASSRTSGGPQREDEQFF. The CDR3 DNA reads TGTGCCAGCAGTCGGACTAGCGGGGGGCCTCAGAGAGAGGATGAGCAGTTCTTC.

The V and J genes are TRBV7-3 and TRBJ1-2; weak D call: TRBD1 (5 bases). The CDR3 is made up of 13 amino acids. Trimming removed 5 bases at V and 2 bases at J, with 9 bases between. CDR1 SGHTA and CDR2 FQGTGA come from the germline V gene. The CDR3 DNA follows: TGTGCCAGCAGCCCGGGGCCAAACTATGGCTACACCTTC. It specifies CASSPGPNYGYTF.

The chain carries TRBV11-2 and TRBJ2-7; 9 bases map to TRBD2. Germline trimming cut 5 bases from V and 6 bases from J; bases unmatched to any gene: 5. The CDR3 runs to 13 residues. Germline V gene data show CDR1 as SGHAT and CDR2 as FQNNGV. The CDR3 spells CASSQGTSIEQYF. The DNA for the CDR3 is TGTGCCAGCAGCCAAGGGACTAGCATCGAGCAGTACTTC.

The gene calls are TRBV27 and TRBJ1-5, with D maybe TRBD1 (5 bases). The CDR3 runs 15 residues. Germline V gene data show CDR1 as MNHEY and CDR2 as SMNVEV (reference sequence). The V gene lost 6 bases and the J gene lost 1 base, with 13 bases spanning the gap. As DNA, the CDR3 is TGTGCCAGCAGAGCTGGGGCGCTAAGCAATCAGCCCCAGCATTTT. It specifies CASRAGALSNQPQHF.

V gene TRBV3-1 (or the pseudogene TRBV3-2) combines with J gene TRBJ1-1; a weak D match, TRBD1 (5 bases). This CDR3 has 14 residues. The germline gives CDR1 LGHDT, CDR2 YNNKEL (reference sequence). Trimming took 3 bases from V and 7 from J, leaving 15 bases between them. CDR3 coding DNA: TGTGCCAGCAGCCAGAAAATAGGAGGGGTTGAAGCTTTCTTT. It encodes CASSQKIGGVEAFF.